This T cell receptor (beta chain) originates from a study of blood T cell repertoires in COVID-19. Background on the study: From the United States, Italy and Spain came samples of acute and convalescent COVID-19. The analysed material was cDNA or gDNA that came from T cells, B-cell-depleted T cells, or PBMCs.

With 5 bases removed from V and 4 bases from J, the gap between germline ends came to 3 bases. Germline V CDR1 and CDR2: KGHDR, SFDVKD. This CDR3 region has 11 residues. Authors' processing steps: Estimates of nucleated cell counts were drawn from the amplification of reference gene primers. Here immunoSEQ multiplex PCR was the method, and the copy in TCRdb shows in-frame clones only, minus some. V and J calls and clone size are copied from that table; D and trimming were computed from the DNA. Of about 250,000 clones listed, approximately 79% are singletons. The V call is TRBV24-1, the J call TRBJ2-3; D is uncertain. What was sequenced was peripheral blood. The source of this sequence is an elderly woman with active or convalescent COVID-19. The CDR3 loop reads CATSASDTQYF. The CDR3 bases are TGTGCCACCAGTGCCTCAGATACGCAGTATTTT.